These 32 T cell receptor beta chains were all obtained from the same sample, sequenced in a study of control samples from healthy donors and cancer patients. Clones were sequenced by immunoSEQ multiplex PCR, and TCRdb holds only the in-frame ones, with some missing. Among 150,000 or so clones listed, 85% to 95% were seen once. Sequences were obtained from PBMCs. Receptors originate from a man aged 60 to 69 with colorectal cancer.

The chain joins TRBV3-1 (or the pseudogene TRBV3-2) to TRBJ1-5; unclear D gene. Per the germline V gene, CDR1 is LGHDT and CDR2 is YNNKEL (reference sequence). CDR3 length: 14 amino acids. V lost 2 bases to trimming and J lost 7 bases, with 12 bases between them. CDR3 in DNA: TGTGCCAGCAGCCAACGGGATGTTCGGCAGCCCCAGCATTTT. Encoded protein: CASSQRDVRQPQHF.

V and J are TRBV3-1 (or the pseudogene TRBV3-2) and TRBJ1-2; possibly TRBD1 for D (5 bases). This CDR3 is 18 amino acids long. CDR1 and CDR2 from the germline V gene are LGHDT and YNNKEL (reference sequence). V lost 1 base to trimming and J lost 5 bases, with 23 bases between them. CDR3 DNA: TGTGCCAGCAGCCAAGTCCCAGGGCTCCTAGGTGGGGCTTATGGCTACACCTTC. This encodes CASSQVPGLLGGAYGYTF.

This clone was counted a single time. The chain has TRBV7-2 and TRBJ2-5; 8 bases agree with TRBD1. The V segment lost 5 bases and the J segment 4 bases; nucleotides outside the gene matches: 6. CDR1 SGHTA and CDR2 FQGNSA come from the germline V gene. CDR3 length: 14 amino acids. CDR3 in amino acids: CASSAGQGPETQYF. CDR3 coding DNA: TGTGCCAGCAGCGCCGGACAGGGACCAGAGACCCAGTACTTC.

As DNA, the CDR3 is TGTGCCAGCAGTCCCTCGGTGGGGTGGGATTCACCCCTCCACTTT. This sequence encodes CASSPSVGWDSPLHF. V is TRBV28 and J is TRBJ1-6; D uncertain. With 5 bases removed from V and 8 bases from J, the gap between germline ends came to 16 bases. The CDR3 has 15 amino acids. CDR1 is MDHEN and CDR2 is SYDVKM in the germline V gene.

This sequence joins TRBV6-1 and TRBJ2-1, with D unresolved. Trimming pared 3 bases from V and 12 bases from J, leaving 6 bases between. The germline V gene has CDR1 MNHNS and CDR2 SASEGT. The CDR3 totals 10 residues. DNA for the CDR3: TGTGCCAGCAGTGACCCTCGGCAGTTCTTC. This translates into CASSDPRQFF.

J is TRBJ1-6 and V is TRBV6-4; no clear D. The CDR3 consists of 13 residues. CDR1 and CDR2 from the germline V gene are MRHNA and SNTAGT. The germline V and J ends were trimmed by 0 bases and 5 bases, with 2 bases remaining between them. The CDR3 protein is CASSDSDNSPLHF. The CDR3 DNA is TGTGCCAGCAGTGACTCAGATAATTCACCCCTCCACTTT.

This chain links TRBV11-2 with TRBJ1-2; 10 bases are shared with TRBD1. The CDR3 covers 14 residues. The germline CDR1 and CDR2 sequences are SGHAT and FQNNGV. Losses at the gene ends were 3 bases for V and 4 bases for J; bases not matched to a gene: 2. The CDR3 bases are TGTGCCAGCAGCTTGACAGGGGGCAGCTATGGCTACACCTTC. It encodes CASSLTGGSYGYTF.

The chain links TRBV5-1 to TRBJ2-5; 8 bases agree with TRBD2. The germline gives CDR1 SGHRS, CDR2 YFSETQ. This CDR3 is 17 amino acids long. Trimming removed 0 bases from V and 5 bases from J; junction bases left unmatched: 12. CDR3 bases: TGCGCCAGCAGCTTGGCGGCCCCGGGACTAGGTTCGGAGACCCAGTACTTC. Its protein is CASSLAAPGLGSETQYF. Using reference TRBV5-1 and TRBJ2-5 for the parts outside the CDR3, the full variable domain is KAGVTQTPRYLIKTRGQQVTLSCSPISGHRSVSWYQQTPGQGLQFLFEYFSETQRNKGNFPGRFSGRQFSNSRSEMNVSTLELGDSALYLCASSLAAPGLGSETQYFGPGTRLLVL.

The chain has TRBV6-5 and TRBJ1-2, with 7 positions matching TRBD1. With 6 bases clipped from V and 5 bases from J, the junction kept 9 bases outside the gene matches. The germline V gene has CDR1 MNHEY and CDR2 SVGAGI. The CDR3 covers 14 residues. Here the CDR3 reads CASRTQGPFYGYTF. CDR3 nucleotide sequence: TGTGCCAGCAGAACACAGGGGCCGTTTTATGGCTACACCTTC.

The chain employs TRBV2 and TRBJ1-6; D is perhaps TRBD1 (5 bases). The CDR3 loop spans 16 amino acids. Trimming removed 3 bases at V and 4 bases at J, with 13 bases between. The germline gives CDR1 SNHLY, CDR2 FYNNEI. The CDR3: CASSEERGRYNSPLHF. The CDR3 bases are TGTGCCAGCAGTGAGGAGAGGGGACGGTATAATTCACCCCTCCACTTT.

The chain combines TRBV5-1 with TRBJ2-2; D is uncertain. The CDR3 totals 13 residues. Between the trimmed V and J ends, which lost 0 bases and 4 bases, there was a span of 4 bases. Germline CDR1 reads SGHRS; CDR2 reads YFSETQ. The CDR3 spells CASSLGATGELFF. In DNA form, the CDR3 reads TGCGCCAGCAGCTTGGGGGCCACCGGGGAGCTGTTTTTT.

The rearrangement joins TRBV5-4 to TRBJ2-5; 7 bases align to TRBD2. Germline V CDR1 and CDR2: SGHNT, YYREEE (reference sequence). The length of the CDR3 is 14 residues. V lost 2 bases to trimming and J lost 5 bases; unmatched junction nucleotides: 6. As DNA, the CDR3 is TGTGCCAGCAGCTTTAGAACTAGCGCCGAGACCCAGTACTTC. Its protein product is CASSFRTSAETQYF.

This chain joins TRBV19 and TRBJ1-5; 10 positions match TRBD1. Germline V gene lookup returns CDR1 LNHDA and CDR2 SQIVND (reference sequence). This CDR3 spans 19 amino acids. Trimming took 4 bases from V and 2 from J; bases not matched to a gene: 14. The CDR3, as DNA: TGTGCCAGTAGTACCTACCGTCTAGGGACAGGGGCCCGCAATCAGCCCCAGCATTTT. This gives the protein CASSTYRLGTGARNQPQHF.

V is TRBV19 and J is TRBJ1-5; D remains unclear. Trimming took off 5 bases at V and 0 bases at J, with 11 bases between the two ends. Germline CDR1 is LNHDA and CDR2 is SQIVND (reference sequence). This CDR3 is built from 15 residues. The CDR3 DNA reads TGTGCCAGTAGTTATGGAGAACATAGCAATCAGCCCCAGCATTTT. Translation: CASSYGEHSNQPQHF.

The chain has TRBV19 and TRBJ2-3; 7 bases map to TRBD1. V trimming: 4 bases; J trimming: 2 bases; junction bases outside the gene matches: 6. Germline CDR1 reads LNHDA; CDR2 reads SQIVND (reference sequence). This CDR3 is 15 amino acids long. In nucleotides, the CDR3 is TGTGCCAGTAGTACGGAACAGGGGATCACAGATACGCAGTATTTT. This gives the protein CASSTEQGITDTQYF.

The chain employs TRBV19 and TRBJ1-1; D is ambiguous. With 3 bases removed from V and 6 bases from J, the gap between germline ends came to 8 bases. The germline V gene has CDR1 LNHDA and CDR2 SQIVND (reference sequence). The CDR3 covers 12 residues. The CDR3 reads CASSIGLSEAFF. For the CDR3, the DNA is TGTGCCAGTAGTATCGGCCTTTCTGAAGCTTTCTTT.

This clone was detected only once. The chain joins TRBV7-2 to TRBJ1-1, with unresolved D. The germline gives CDR1 SGHTA, CDR2 FQGNSA. V shed 5 bases and J shed 5 bases, with 15 bases lying between them. The CDR3 runs 14 residues. CDR3 loop: CASSPLGTVTEAFF. CDR3 DNA sequence: TGTGCCAGCAGCCCCTTGGGAACCGTTACTGAAGCTTTCTTT.

In its sample, this clone was seen once. The V call is TRBV5-1, the J call TRBJ2-1; possibly TRBD1 for D (6 bases). The CDR3 contains 13 residues. V lost 4 bases and J 7 bases, leaving 12 bases between the germline ends. Germline lookup yields CDR1 SGHRS and CDR2 YFSETQ. CDR3 DNA: TGCGCCAGCAGCCTGCAGGGGAGAAATGAGCAGTTCTTC. Residues: CASSLQGRNEQFF.

The V gene is TRBV9, the J gene TRBJ2-2; 7 bases line up with TRBD1. This CDR3 contains 15 residues. The V segment lost 3 bases and the J segment 6 bases; nucleotides outside the gene matches: 8. CDR1 SGDLS and CDR2 YYNGEE come from the germline V gene. The CDR3 DNA follows: TGTGCCAGCAGCGCAGGAGACAGGGCCCCCGGGGAGCTGTTTTTT. The encoded protein is CASSAGDRAPGELFF.

The rearrangement joins TRBV7-9 to TRBJ1-1, with D uncertain. The CDR3 is 14 amino acids. Per the germline V gene, CDR1 is SEHNR and CDR2 is FQNEAQ (reference sequence). V shed 0 bases and J shed 4 bases, with 9 bases lying between them. DNA for the CDR3: TGTGCCAGCAGCTTAGCCGGGTGGTTCACTGAAGCTTTCTTT. Protein sequence: CASSLAGWFTEAFF.

The chain recombines TRBV11-3 with TRBJ1-2; D is unresolved. The CDR3 sequence is 13 residues long. The germline gives CDR1 SGHNT, CDR2 YENEEA. Trimming removed 0 bases from V and 12 bases from J, with 14 bases in between. DNA of the CDR3: TGTGCCAGCAGCTTAGATGGTGGGGTCCCGGACACCTTC. Its protein is CASSLDGGVPDTF.

V gene TRBV10-3 combines with J gene TRBJ2-3; D might be TRBD1 or TRBD2, each matching 5 bases. V was trimmed by 2 bases and J by 4 bases, leaving 10 bases between them. The germline V gene encodes CDR1 ENHRY and CDR2 SYGVKD. This CDR3 has 14 residues. The DNA of the CDR3 is TGTGCCATCAGTGAGGTGGGGGACGCAGATACGCAGTATTTT. Protein sequence: CAISEVGDADTQYF.

The CDR3: CASSQEGRENEKLFF. Here the CDR3 DNA reads TGTGCCAGCAGCCAAGAGGGACGGGAAAATGAAAAACTGTTTTTT. The gene calls are TRBV4-2 and TRBJ1-4, with TRBD1 as a possible D gene (5 bases). The CDR3 totals 15 residues. Per the germline V gene, CDR1 is LGHNA and CDR2 is YNFKEQ. V gave up 0 bases and J gave up 5 bases, with 10 bases separating them.

The chain combines TRBV5-6 with TRBJ1-5; no clear D. CDR3 size: 13 residues. The V gene lost 2 bases and the J gene lost 5 bases, with 8 bases spanning the gap. Germline CDR1 reads SGHDT; CDR2 reads YYEEEE. CDR3 region: CASSFTLDQPQHF. CDR3 bases: TGTGCCAGCAGCTTTACATTAGATCAGCCCCAGCATTTT.

The gene calls are TRBV13 and TRBJ2-5; D gene unclear. V was cut by 3 bases and J by 4 bases, with 15 bases left in between. Germline CDR1 PRHDT, CDR2 FYEKMQ (reference sequence). The CDR3 totals 15 residues. As DNA, the CDR3 is TGTGCCAGCAGCTTCCAGACAAGTATGGGAGAGACCCAGTACTTC. Its translation: CASSFQTSMGETQYF.

This chain connects TRBV2 to TRBJ1-2, with D possibly matching TRBD1 (6 bases). This CDR3 is 12 amino acids long. CDR1 and CDR2 from the germline V gene are SNHLY and FYNNEI. The V and J ends lost 2 bases and 5 bases respectively, with 6 bases between them. CDR3 protein: CASSEQGYGYTF. CDR3 in DNA: TGTGCCAGCAGTGAACAGGGGTATGGCTACACCTTC.

This clone occurred once. DNA for the CDR3: TGCGCCAGCAGCCACGAACAGGGGCGGTATCAGCCCCAGCATTTT. Translated, it gives CASSHEQGRYQPQHF. This rearrangement joins TRBV4-1 to TRBJ1-5; 7 bases are a match to TRBD1. This CDR3 has 15 amino acids. Trimming took 3 bases from V and 5 from J; bases not matched to a gene: 7. Germline V lookup: CDR1 MGHRA, CDR2 YSYEKL.

The chain couples TRBV3-1 (or the pseudogene TRBV3-2) to TRBJ2-2, with TRBD2 matching 14 bases. Germline CDR1 reads LGHDT; CDR2 reads YNNKEL (reference sequence). This CDR3 has 17 residues. Trimming cost V 4 bases and J 5 bases; bases outside gene matches: 6. DNA of the CDR3: TGTGCCAGCAGCCCGACTAGCGGGGGGGCCGGGACCGGGGAGCTGTTTTTT. Its protein product is CASSPTSGGAGTGELFF.

This chain connects TRBV6-2 or TRBV6-3 to TRBJ2-2; 9 bases match TRBD1. Germline V lookup: CDR1 MNHEY, CDR2 SVGEGT. V lost 5 bases to trimming and J lost 5 bases; unmatched junction nucleotides: 9. The CDR3 consists of 16 residues. This chain's CDR3 is CASSKTGTGSTGELFF. In DNA, the CDR3 is TGTGCCAGCAGTAAGACCGGGACAGGGAGTACCGGGGAGCTGTTTTTT.

The chain couples TRBV5-1 to TRBJ2-5; 9 positions agree with TRBD2. The V gene's germline CDR1 is SGHRS and CDR2 YFSETQ. The CDR3 is 15 amino acids. The trim removed 7 bases at V and 1 base at J, leaving 8 bases unmatched. CDR3 sequence: CASAPLAGVQETQYF. The CDR3 region has the DNA TGCGCCAGCGCCCCTTTAGCGGGGGTCCAAGAGACCCAGTACTTC.

The V gene is TRBV27, the J gene TRBJ1-2; D is perhaps TRBD1 (6 bases). The germline V gene encodes CDR1 MNHEY and CDR2 SMNVEV (reference sequence). Trimming took 5 bases from V and 4 from J, leaving 11 bases between them. The CDR3 is made up of 13 amino acids. The CDR3 reads CASSPRGSYGYTF. CDR3 bases: TGTGCCAGCAGTCCGAGGGGGTCCTATGGCTACACCTTC.

This clone was seen a single time. The chain is built from TRBV19 and TRBJ2-5; perhaps TRBD1 as D (5 bases). V gave up 5 bases and J gave up 4 bases, with 23 bases separating them. CDR1 is LNHDA and CDR2 is SQIVND in the germline V gene (reference sequence). The CDR3 runs to 17 residues. CDR3 loop: CASSGDKRQGIGETQYF. CDR3 DNA: TGTGCCAGTAGTGGGGATAAGAGGCAGGGTATTGGAGAGACCCAGTACTTC.